These 2 T cell receptor beta chains originate from one sample sequenced in a study of post-analysis software for immune sequencing data. Overall study results and limits: TRBV5-6, TRBV5-1 and TRBV20-1 were among four or five TRBV segments more frequent in patients than controls.

Unique molecular identifiers tagged the TCR beta cDNA libraries. TCRdb independently ran MiXCR on the PCR reads; one entry per CDR3 protein. The table has about 540,000 distinct CDR3 sequences, around a third seen once. No cognate antigen is known for these TCRs. The sequenced material came from blood. These receptors came from a girl younger than 18 with multiple sclerosis.

This chain uses TRBV29-1 with TRBJ2-7; D tentatively reads TRBD1 or TRBD2 (5 bases each). This CDR3 spans 15 amino acids. Trimming shortened V by 3 bases and J by 3 bases, and 18 bases separated the two germline ends. Germline CDR1 reads SQVTM; CDR2 reads ANQGSEA. The CDR3 spells CSVDFSQGDDYEQYF. For the CDR3, the DNA is TGCAGCGTTGACTTTTCCCAGGGAGATGACTACGAGCAGTACTTC.

The table lists this clonotype with a few counts. This rearrangement joins TRBV20-1 to TRBJ2-7, with D unclear. The CDR3 extends over 14 amino acids. The V gene lost 1 base and the J gene lost 0 bases, with 10 bases spanning the gap. CDR1 DFQATT and CDR2 SNEGSKA come from the germline V gene (reference sequence). This CDR3 reads CSARGYANSYEQYF. CDR3 bases: TGCAGTGCTAGAGGGTATGCGAACTCCTACGAGCAGTACTTC.